The 13 T cell receptor beta chains below all came from one sample that was sequenced in a study of PD-1 blockade in classical Hodgkin lymphoma. Autologous stem cell transplantation was followed by relapse in every patient, and brentuximab vedotin exposure varied. Magnetic negative selection was used to purify CD4+ T cells from thawed PBMCs. This table comes from immunoSEQ multiplex PCR, and its TCRdb copy is limited to in-frame clones, with some not included. The sample lists approximately 25,000 clones; about four fifths were seen once. Here the sequenced sample was CD4+ T cells from blood, taken at baseline. These receptors all come from a human donor with classical Hodgkin lymphoma.

V gene TRBV6-5 combines with J gene TRBJ2-2; D ambiguous. V was shortened by 0 bases and J by 5 bases, with 10 bases between the two germline ends. In germline, CDR1 is MNHEY, CDR2 SVGAGI. This CDR3 is 15 amino acids long. The CDR3 here is CASSYSFLGTGELFF. The DNA for the CDR3 is TGTGCCAGCAGTTACTCTTTTTTGGGAACCGGGGAGCTGTTTTTT.

The chain carries TRBV19 and TRBJ2-1; 9 bases are shared with TRBD1. Unmatched junction bases numbered 4, after V lost 5 bases and J lost 8 bases. Germline CDR1 reads LNHDA; CDR2 reads SQIVND (reference sequence). CDR3 size: 13 residues. The CDR3 here is CASSGTGMDEQFF. CDR3 in DNA: TGTGCCAGTAGTGGGACAGGGATGGATGAGCAGTTCTTC.

The chain joins TRBV6-6 to TRBJ2-7; D is perhaps TRBD1 (6 bases). Germline V gene lookup returns CDR1 MNHNY and CDR2 SVGAGI (reference sequence). V dropped 2 bases and J dropped 2 bases, with 13 bases sitting between them. The CDR3 has 15 amino acids. The CDR3 protein is CASSYGSDRAYEQYF. CDR3 DNA sequence: TGTGCCAGCAGTTACGGATCGGACAGAGCCTACGAGCAGTACTTC.

This chain uses TRBV30 with TRBJ1-6; D may be TRBD1 (6 bases). The germline V and J ends were trimmed by 4 bases and 9 bases, with 19 bases remaining between them. The CDR3 sequence is 15 residues long. The germline CDR1 and CDR2 sequences are GTSNPN and SVGIG (reference sequence). CDR3 DNA: TGTGCCTGGATTGCAGGGGAAGGGTATCGTTCACCCCTCCACTTT. Translation gives CAWIAGEGYRSPLHF.

The chain recombines TRBV5-4 with TRBJ1-3; the D gene is possibly TRBD1 (5 bases). Germline CDR1 is SGHNT and CDR2 is YYREEE (reference sequence). The germline V and J ends were trimmed by 4 bases and 0 bases, with 20 bases remaining between them. The CDR3 consists of 18 residues. CDR3 in DNA: TGTGCCAGCAGCAACGGGGGGATCGGCGGGCCCTCTGGAAACACCATATATTTT. Protein sequence: CASSNGGIGGPSGNTIYF.

This clone was counted once. The chain joins TRBV2 to TRBJ1-1; D is unclear. With 5 bases removed from V and 11 bases from J, the gap between germline ends came to 12 bases. The CDR3 covers 11 residues. The germline CDR1 and CDR2 sequences are SNHLY and FYNNEI. The CDR3 spells CASSYADLAFF. For the CDR3, the DNA is TGTGCCAGCAGTTACGCCGACCTGGCTTTCTTT.

The CDR3 region has the DNA TGTGCCAGCAGTGAACAGCCTGGAGGGGGCTACGAGCAGTACTTC. It codes for CASSEQPGGGYEQYF. The V gene is TRBV6-1, the J gene TRBJ2-7, with D perhaps assigned TRBD1 or TRBD2 (6 bases each). Trimming pared 2 bases from V and 3 bases from J, leaving 14 bases between. The CDR3 loop spans 15 amino acids. Germline V lookup: CDR1 MNHNS, CDR2 SASEGT.

The chain couples TRBV7-2 to TRBJ2-5; D is perhaps TRBD1 (6 bases). Germline CDR1 is SGHTA and CDR2 is FQGNSA. The germline V and J ends were trimmed by 5 bases and 9 bases, with 16 bases remaining between them. This CDR3 comprises 13 residues. The chain's CDR3 is CASSTDSPGAQYF. As DNA, the CDR3 is TGTGCCAGCAGCACGGACAGTCCTGGGGCCCAGTACTTC.

V usage is TRBV2 and J usage is TRBJ1-4, with D perhaps TRBD1 (5 bases). V was trimmed by 7 bases and J by 6 bases, leaving 15 bases between them. Germline V gene lookup returns CDR1 SNHLY and CDR2 FYNNEI. This CDR3 has 14 amino acids. In DNA form, the CDR3 reads TGTGCCAGCATTCGAGACAGCCAGTATGAAAAACTGTTTTTT. This codes for CASIRDSQYEKLFF.

The chain is built from TRBV29-1 and TRBJ1-4; a possible D gene is TRBD1 (6 bases). Trimming took 3 bases from V and 7 from J, leaving 9 bases between them. CDR1 is SQVTM and CDR2 is ANQGSEA in the germline V gene. This CDR3 is built from 12 residues. The CDR3 reads CSVDRGGEKLFF. The CDR3 DNA reads TGCAGCGTTGACAGGGGTGGTGAAAAACTGTTTTTT.

V and J are TRBV2 and TRBJ1-6; D perhaps matches TRBD1 (5 bases). CDR3 length equals 13 residues. The ends were cut back, 6 bases at V and 6 bases at J, with 9 bases in the middle. CDR1 and CDR2 (germline): SNHLY, FYNNEI. The CDR3 loop reads CASRPGTNSPLHF. CDR3 nucleotides: TGTGCCAGCAGGCCAGGGACTAATTCACCCCTCCACTTT.

This chain uses TRBV2 with TRBJ2-7; no clear D. Germline V CDR1 and CDR2: SNHLY, FYNNEI. V gave up 5 bases and J gave up 4 bases, with 6 bases separating them. The CDR3 consists of 11 residues. Here the CDR3 DNA reads TGTGCCAGCAGTCCAAATTACGAGCAGTACTTC. This sequence encodes CASSPNYEQYF. The full variable domain, its missing parts supplied by reference TRBV2 and TRBJ2-7, is EPEVTQTPSHQVTQMGQEVILRCVPISNHLYFYWYRQILGQKVEFLVSFYNNEISEKSEIFDDQFSVERPDGSNFTLKIRSTKLEDSAMYFCASSPNYEQYFGPGTRLTVT.

CDR3 nucleotide sequence: TGCGCCAGCAGCTCCGGACAGTCTTACGAGCAGTACTTC. Translating gives CASSSGQSYEQYF. This chain connects TRBV5-1 to TRBJ2-7; D possibly corresponds to TRBD1 (6 bases). With 3 bases removed from V and 4 bases from J, the gap between germline ends came to 11 bases. This CDR3 region has 13 residues. The germline gives CDR1 SGHRS, CDR2 YFSETQ.